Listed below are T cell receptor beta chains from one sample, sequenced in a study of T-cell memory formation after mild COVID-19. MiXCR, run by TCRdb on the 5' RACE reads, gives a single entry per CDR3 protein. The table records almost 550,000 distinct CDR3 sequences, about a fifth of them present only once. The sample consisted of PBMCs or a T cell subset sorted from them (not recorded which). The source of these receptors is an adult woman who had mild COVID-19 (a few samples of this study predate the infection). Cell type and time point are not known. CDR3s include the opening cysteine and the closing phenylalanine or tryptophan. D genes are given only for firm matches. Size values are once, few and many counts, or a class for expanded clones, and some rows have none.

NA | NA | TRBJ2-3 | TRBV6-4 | CASSDVGSADTQYF | TGTGCCAGCAGTGACGTGGGGTCGGCAGATACGCAGTATTTT
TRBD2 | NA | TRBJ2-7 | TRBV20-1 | CSADPPGLAGDEQYF | TGCAGTGCTGACCCCCCGGGACTAGCGGGAGACGAGCAGTACTTC
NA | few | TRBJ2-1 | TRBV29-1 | CSVVFRFEQFF | TGCAGCGTTGTTTTTCGGTTTGAGCAGTTCTTC
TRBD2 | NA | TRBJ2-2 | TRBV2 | CASSGLAGETGELFF | TGTGCCAGCAGTGGTTTAGCGGGAGAAACCGGGGAGCTGTTTTTT
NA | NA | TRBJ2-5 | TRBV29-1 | CSVTGSFGQETQYF | TGCAGCGTGACCGGGTCCTTTGGGCAAGAGACCCAGTACTTC
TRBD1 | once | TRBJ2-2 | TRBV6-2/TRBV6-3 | CASSSNRGLNTGELFF | TGTGCCAGCAGTTCCAACAGGGGATTGAACACCGGGGAGCTGTTTTTT
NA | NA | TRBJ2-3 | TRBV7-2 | CASSPGASDTQYF | TGTGCCAGCTCCCCGGGAGCCTCAGATACGCAGTATTTT
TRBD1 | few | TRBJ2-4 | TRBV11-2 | CASSLQGIKNIQYF | TGTGCCAGCAGCCTACAGGGGATTAAAAACATTCAGTACTTC
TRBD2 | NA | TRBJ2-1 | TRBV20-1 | CSAGGGLALEQFF | TGCAGTGCTGGTGGGGGACTAGCTCTTGAGCAGTTCTTC
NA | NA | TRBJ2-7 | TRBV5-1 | CASSTPETYEQYF | TGCGCCAGCAGCACGCCAGAGACGTACGAGCAGTACTTC
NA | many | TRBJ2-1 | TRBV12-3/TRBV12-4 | CASSPDRSIHNEQFF | TGTGCCAGCAGTCCAGACAGGAGCATACACAATGAGCAGTTCTTC
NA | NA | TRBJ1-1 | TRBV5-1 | CASSLALTNTEAFF | TGCGCCAGCAGCTTGGCCCTGACGAACACTGAAGCTTTCTTT
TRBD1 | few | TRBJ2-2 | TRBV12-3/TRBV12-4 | CASSKDGTGGTGELFF | TGTGCCAGCAGCAAAGACGGGACAGGGGGCACCGGGGAGCTGTTTTTT
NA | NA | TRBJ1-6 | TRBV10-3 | CAISESGVNSPLHF | TGTGCCATCAGTGAGTCAGGGGTGAATTCACCCCTCCACTTT
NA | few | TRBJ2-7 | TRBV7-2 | CASSLGGGLSYEQYF | TGTGCCAGCAGCTTAGGCGGGGGCCTCTCCTACGAGCAGTACTTC
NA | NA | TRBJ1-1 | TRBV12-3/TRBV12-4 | CASSLRVGVNTEAFF | TGTGCCAGCAGTCTCAGGGTAGGAGTGAACACTGAAGCTTTCTTT
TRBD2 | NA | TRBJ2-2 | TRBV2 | CASSVSGGASGELFF | TGTGCCAGCAGTGTTAGCGGGGGGGCCTCCGGGGAGCTGTTTTTT
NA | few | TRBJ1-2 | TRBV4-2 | CASSQDRGPYGYTF | TGTGCCAGCAGCCAAGACCGAGGGCCCTATGGCTACACCTTC
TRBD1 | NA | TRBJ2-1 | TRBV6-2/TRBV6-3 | CASSYLQGDSSYNEQFF | TGTGCCAGCAGTTACCTCCAGGGGGATAGCTCCTACAATGAGCAGTTCTTC
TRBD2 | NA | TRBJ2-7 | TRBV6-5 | CASRSGTSGLEQYF | TGTGCCAGTAGATCAGGGACTAGCGGGCTAGAGCAGTACTTC
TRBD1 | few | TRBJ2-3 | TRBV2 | CASSMGQAPWGTQYF | TGTGCCAGCAGTATGGGACAGGCGCCTTGGGGTACGCAGTATTTT
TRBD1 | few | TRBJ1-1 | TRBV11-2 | CASTTPRGRGTEAFF | TGTGCCAGCACCACACCGAGGGGGCGAGGCACTGAAGCTTTCTTT
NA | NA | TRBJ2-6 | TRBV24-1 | CATSDLPGVGANVLTF | TGTGCCACCAGTGATTTGCCAGGGGTAGGGGCCAACGTCCTGACTTTC
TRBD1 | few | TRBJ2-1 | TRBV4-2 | CASSQEWTGSYNEQFF | TGTGCCAGCAGCCAAGAATGGACAGGGAGCTACAATGAGCAGTTCTTC
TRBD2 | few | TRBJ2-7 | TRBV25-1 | CASSGGPFGSGTSYEQYF | TGTGCCAGCAGTGGGGGGCCTTTTGGTAGCGGGACATCCTACGAGCAGTACTTC
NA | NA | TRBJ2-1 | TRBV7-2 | CASSSSDLFRNEQFF | TGTGCCAGCAGCTCCTCTGACTTGTTCCGGAATGAGCAGTTCTTC
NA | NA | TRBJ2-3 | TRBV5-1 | CASSYPKDADTQYF | TGCGCCAGCAGCTACCCAAAAGACGCAGATACGCAGTATTTT
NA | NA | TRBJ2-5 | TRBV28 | CASSRNLEAGSGREETQYF | TGTGCCAGCAGCCGAAACCTGGAGGCAGGGTCGGGACGGGAAGAGACCCAGTACTTC
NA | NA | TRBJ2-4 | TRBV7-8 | CASSLRENIQYF | TGTGCCAGCAGCCTTAGGGAAAACATTCAGTACTTC
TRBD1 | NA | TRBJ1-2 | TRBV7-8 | CASSPKDRGGDGYTF | TGTGCCAGCAGCCCAAAGGACAGGGGTGGCGATGGCTACACCTTC
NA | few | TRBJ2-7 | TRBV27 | CASSLLLEGVTEQYF | TGTGCCAGCAGCCTGCTGCTGGAGGGAGTTACCGAGCAGTACTTC
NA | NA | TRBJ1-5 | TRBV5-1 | CASSDSGPPGPQHF | TGCGCCAGCAGCGATTCGGGACCGCCTGGGCCCCAGCATTTT
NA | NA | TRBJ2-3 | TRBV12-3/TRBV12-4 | CASSGDHSRHTQYF | TGTGCCAGCAGTGGTGACCATAGCAGGCATACGCAGTATTTT
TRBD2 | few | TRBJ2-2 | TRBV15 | CATATSGTNGELFF | TGTGCCACCGCGACTAGCGGGACTAACGGGGAGCTGTTTTTT
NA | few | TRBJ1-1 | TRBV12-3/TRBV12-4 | CASRNRDRMNTEAFF | TGTGCCAGCAGAAATCGGGACCGCATGAACACTGAAGCTTTCTTT
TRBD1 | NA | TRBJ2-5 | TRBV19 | CASSISTGSRETQYF | TGTGCCAGTAGTATCTCGACAGGGTCTCGAGAGACCCAGTACTTC
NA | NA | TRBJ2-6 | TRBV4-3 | CASSQEVEGTGANVLTF | TGCGCCAGCAGCCAAGAAGTTGAGGGGACCGGGGCCAACGTCCTGACTTTC
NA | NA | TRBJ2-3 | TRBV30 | CAWSAGGPGRNTQYF | TGTGCCTGGAGCGCCGGAGGCCCGGGGAGGAATACGCAGTATTTT
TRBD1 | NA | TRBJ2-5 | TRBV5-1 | CASSPQGAQETQYF | TGCGCCAGCAGCCCACAGGGGGCCCAAGAGACCCAGTACTTC
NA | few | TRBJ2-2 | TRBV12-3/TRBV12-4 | CASSLTGEWDGELFF | TGTGCCAGCAGTTTAACGGGGGAGTGGGACGGGGAGCTGTTTTTT
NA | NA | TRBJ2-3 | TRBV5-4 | CASSLEGVMNTQYF | TGTGCCAGCAGCTTGGAAGGGGTTATGAATACGCAGTATTTT
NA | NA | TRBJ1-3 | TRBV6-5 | CASSHLSGTSVGNTIYF | TGTGCCAGCAGTCATCTTTCCGGGACATCGGTTGGAAACACCATATATTTT
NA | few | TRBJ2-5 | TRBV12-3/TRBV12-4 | CASRTNQETQYF | TGTGCCAGTCGGACAAACCAAGAGACCCAGTACTTC
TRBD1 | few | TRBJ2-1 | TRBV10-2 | CASSESGTGGGNEQFF | TGCGCCAGCAGTGAGTCCGGGACAGGGGGTGGCAATGAGCAGTTCTTC
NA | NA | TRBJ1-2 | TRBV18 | CASSPAGPQRYGYTF | TGTGCCAGCTCACCCGCTGGGCCTCAACGTTATGGCTACACCTTC
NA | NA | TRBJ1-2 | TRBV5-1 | CASSKEVEGPNGYTF | TGCGCCAGCAGCAAGGAAGTGGAGGGACCCAATGGCTACACCTTC
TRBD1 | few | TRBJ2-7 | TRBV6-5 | CASSYGSGGEQYF | TGTGCCAGCAGTTACGGGTCAGGGGGAGAGCAGTACTTC
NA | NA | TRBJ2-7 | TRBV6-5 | CASSPSRLRRPEEQYF | TGTGCCAGCAGTCCTTCACGACTACGCCGACCTGAAGAGCAGTACTTC
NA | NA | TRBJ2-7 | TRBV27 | CASSLYVAGVRSYEQYF | TGTGCCAGCAGTTTATATGTTGCTGGGGTTCGTTCCTACGAGCAGTACTTC